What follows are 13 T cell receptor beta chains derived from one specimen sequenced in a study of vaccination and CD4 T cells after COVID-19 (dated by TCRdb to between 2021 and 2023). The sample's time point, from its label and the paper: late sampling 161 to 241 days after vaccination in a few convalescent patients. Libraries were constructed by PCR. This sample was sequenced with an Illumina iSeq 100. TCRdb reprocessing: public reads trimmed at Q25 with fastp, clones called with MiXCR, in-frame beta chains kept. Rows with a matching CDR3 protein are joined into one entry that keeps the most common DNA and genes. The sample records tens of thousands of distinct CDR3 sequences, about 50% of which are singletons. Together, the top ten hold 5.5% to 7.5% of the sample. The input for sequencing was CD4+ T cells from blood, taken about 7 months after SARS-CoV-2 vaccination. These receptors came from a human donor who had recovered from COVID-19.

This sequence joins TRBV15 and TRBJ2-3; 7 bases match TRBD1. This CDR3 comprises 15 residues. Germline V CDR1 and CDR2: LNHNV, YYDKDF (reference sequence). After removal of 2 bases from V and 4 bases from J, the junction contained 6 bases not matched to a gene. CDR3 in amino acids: CATSRSVQGADTQYF. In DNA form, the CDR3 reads TGTGCCACCAGCAGATCGGTTCAGGGGGCAGATACGCAGTATTTT.

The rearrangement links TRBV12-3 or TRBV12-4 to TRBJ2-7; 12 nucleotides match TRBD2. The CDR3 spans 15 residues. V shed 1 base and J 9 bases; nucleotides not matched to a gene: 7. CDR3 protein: CASSLGLAGGLRQYF. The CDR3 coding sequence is TGTGCCAGCAGTTTAGGCCTAGCGGGAGGGTTGAGGCAGTACTTC.

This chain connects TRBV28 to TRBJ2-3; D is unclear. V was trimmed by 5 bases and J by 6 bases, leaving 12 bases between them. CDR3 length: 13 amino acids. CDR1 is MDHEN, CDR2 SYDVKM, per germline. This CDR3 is CASSPPSPDTQYF. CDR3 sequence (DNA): TGTGCCAGCAGTCCCCCGAGCCCGGATACGCAGTATTTT.

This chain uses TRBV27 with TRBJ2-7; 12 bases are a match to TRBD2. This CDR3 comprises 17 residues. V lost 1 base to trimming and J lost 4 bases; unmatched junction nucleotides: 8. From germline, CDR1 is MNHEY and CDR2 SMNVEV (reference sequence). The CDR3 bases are TGTGCCAGCAGTTTATTTTGGACTAGCGGGAAGAGGTACGAGCAGTACTTC. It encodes CASSLFWTSGKRYEQYF.

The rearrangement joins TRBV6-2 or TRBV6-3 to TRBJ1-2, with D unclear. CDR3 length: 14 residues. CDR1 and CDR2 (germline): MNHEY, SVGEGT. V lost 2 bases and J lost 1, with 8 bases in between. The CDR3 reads CASSYVAVNYGYTF. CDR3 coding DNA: TGTGCCAGCAGTTACGTGGCAGTTAACTATGGCTACACCTTC.

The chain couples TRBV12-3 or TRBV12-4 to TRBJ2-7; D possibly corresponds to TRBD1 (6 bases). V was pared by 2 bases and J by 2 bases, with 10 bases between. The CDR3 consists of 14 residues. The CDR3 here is CASSLLDSTYEQYF. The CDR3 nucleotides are TGTGCCAGCAGTTTATTGGACAGCACCTACGAGCAGTACTTC.

In DNA form, the CDR3 reads TGCAGTGCTAGATCCGGGAATGCCATATACAATGAGCAGTTCTTC. Encoded protein: CSARSGNAIYNEQFF. The V gene is TRBV20-1, the J gene TRBJ2-1, with a tentative D call TRBD2 (5 bases). Germline CDR1 DFQATT, CDR2 SNEGSKA (reference sequence). The CDR3 runs to 15 residues. The V end was cut by 2 bases, the J end by 4 bases, with 15 bases between.

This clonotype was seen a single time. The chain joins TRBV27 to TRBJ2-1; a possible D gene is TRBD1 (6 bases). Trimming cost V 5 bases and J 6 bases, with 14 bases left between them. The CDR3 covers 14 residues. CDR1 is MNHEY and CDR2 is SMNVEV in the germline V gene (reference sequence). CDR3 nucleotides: TGTGCCAGCAGTCCCTACCCACAGGGCAATGAGCAGTTCTTC. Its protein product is CASSPYPQGNEQFF.

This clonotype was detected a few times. In nucleotides, the CDR3 is TGTGCCAGCAGCTATGGGGGGGCCGAGCAGTACTTC. Translation gives CASSYGGAEQYF. The chain has TRBV7-8 and TRBJ2-7; D perhaps matches TRBD2 (7 bases). Per the germline V gene, CDR1 is SGHVS and CDR2 is FQNEAQ. The CDR3 totals 12 residues. V was shortened by 4 bases and J by 6 bases, with 10 bases between the two germline ends.

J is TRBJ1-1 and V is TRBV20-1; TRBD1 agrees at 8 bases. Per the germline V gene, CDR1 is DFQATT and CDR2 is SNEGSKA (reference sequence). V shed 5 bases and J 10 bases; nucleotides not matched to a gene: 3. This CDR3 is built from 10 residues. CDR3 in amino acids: CSARTGGAFF. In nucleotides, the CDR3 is TGCAGTGCTCGTACAGGGGGAGCTTTCTTT.

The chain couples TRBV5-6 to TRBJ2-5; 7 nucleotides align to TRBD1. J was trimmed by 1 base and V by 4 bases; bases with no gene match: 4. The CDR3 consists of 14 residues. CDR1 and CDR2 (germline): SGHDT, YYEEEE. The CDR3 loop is CASSPGTVQETQYF. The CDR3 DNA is TGTGCCAGCAGCCCTGGGACAGTCCAAGAGACCCAGTACTTC.

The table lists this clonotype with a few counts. CDR3 sequence (DNA): TGTGCCAGCAGTGCTAATAGCGGGATTTTCAATGAGCAGTTCTTC. It encodes CASSANSGIFNEQFF. The rearrangement joins TRBV6-4 to TRBJ2-1; 8 bases line up with TRBD2. CDR1 is MRHNA and CDR2 is SNTAGT in the germline V gene. Unmatched junction bases numbered 8, after V lost 4 bases and J lost 6 bases. The CDR3 is 15 amino acids.

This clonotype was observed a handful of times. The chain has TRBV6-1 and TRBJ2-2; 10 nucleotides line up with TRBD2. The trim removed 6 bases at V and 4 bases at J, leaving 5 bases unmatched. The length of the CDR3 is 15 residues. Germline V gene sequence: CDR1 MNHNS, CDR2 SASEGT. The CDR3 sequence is CASSLAGVGTGELFF. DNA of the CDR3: TGTGCCAGCAGCCTAGCGGGAGTTGGCACCGGGGAGCTGTTTTTT.